These 30 T cell receptor beta chains were all obtained from the same sample, sequenced in a study of T cell responses to AZD1222 COVID-19 vaccine. Data came from immunoSEQ multiplex PCR; TCRdb stores just in-frame clones and leaves some out. The sample yields around 50,000 clones, roughly 80% seen once. The sample was peripheral blood, taken on day 0 of AZD1222 vaccination. All receptors come from an adult in good health.

This clone has only one observation. The chain couples TRBV6-1 to TRBJ2-1; TRBD1 matches 10 bases. With V trimmed by 5 bases and J by 7 bases, 5 bases remained unmatched. The CDR3 spans 14 residues. Germline CDR1 reads MNHNS; CDR2 reads SASEGT. CDR3 amino acids: CASSSRQGANEQFF. The DNA for the CDR3 is TGTGCCAGCAGTTCCAGACAGGGGGCGAATGAGCAGTTCTTC.

This chain uses TRBV15 with TRBJ1-6; 8 bases are shared with TRBD1. CDR3 size: 15 residues. CDR1 is LNHNV and CDR2 is YYDKDF in the germline V gene (reference sequence). Trimming cost V 5 bases and J 7 bases; bases outside gene matches: 7. The CDR3 loop is CATSGRTGPNSPLHF. The CDR3 nucleotides read TGTGCCACCAGCGGTAGGACAGGGCCCAATTCACCCCTCCACTTT.

The chain is built from TRBV7-9 and TRBJ2-1; D not certain. The CDR3 length is 13 residues. V lost 3 bases and J 8 bases, leaving 11 bases between the germline ends. Germline loops: CDR1 SEHNR, CDR2 FQNEAQ (reference sequence). The CDR3 nucleotides read TGTGCCAGCAGCTTGTTGGTCAGCCATGAGCAGTTCTTC. As protein: CASSLLVSHEQFF.

V gene TRBV24-1 combines with J gene TRBJ1-2, with D perhaps matching TRBD1 (6 bases). The CDR3 consists of 13 residues. V was trimmed by 3 bases and J by 6 bases, leaving 10 bases between them. CDR1 KGHDR and CDR2 SFDVKD come from the germline V gene. The CDR3 DNA reads as TGTGCCACCAGTGATAACAGGGCCGATGGCTACACCTTC. It specifies CATSDNRADGYTF.

The J gene is TRBJ2-2, the V gene TRBV4-1; the D is unclear. Germline assignment: CDR1 MGHRA and CDR2 YSYEKL. The CDR3 consists of 16 residues. Trimming pared 4 bases from V and 2 bases from J, leaving 14 bases between. This CDR3 is CASSPLNPRNTGELFF. The CDR3 nucleotides read TGCGCCAGCAGCCCCCTAAATCCCCGTAACACCGGGGAGCTGTTTTTT.

V is TRBV6-5 and J is TRBJ1-2; TRBD1 matches at 11 bases. This CDR3 region has 14 residues. Trimming cost V 5 bases and J 4 bases; bases outside gene matches: 3. Germline CDR1 is MNHEY and CDR2 is SVGAGI. CDR3 DNA sequence: TGTGCCAGCAGTACGGGACAGGGGGGCTATGGCTACACCTTC. The encoded protein is CASSTGQGGYGYTF.

The J gene is TRBJ2-7, the V gene TRBV3-1 (or the pseudogene TRBV3-2); tentatively, D is TRBD1 (5 bases). The CDR3 is 16 residues long. Deletions cut 2 bases from V and 3 bases from J, with 17 bases between. Germline-derived CDR1 and CDR2 are LGHDT and YNNKEL (reference sequence). This CDR3 reads CASSQTFGAENYEQYF. The CDR3 DNA reads TGTGCCAGCAGCCAAACCTTTGGGGCGGAGAACTACGAGCAGTACTTC.

This clone appeared a single time. The rearrangement joins TRBV19 to TRBJ1-3, with 8 bases that match TRBD1. The CDR3 has 13 residues. The V and J ends lost 7 bases and 7 bases, in that order; junction bases with no gene match: 6. The V gene's germline CDR1 is LNHDA and CDR2 SQIVND (reference sequence). CDR3 sequence (DNA): TGTGCCAGTATGCAGGGGGCGAGGAACACCATATATTTT. Protein sequence: CASMQGARNTIYF.

This chain links TRBV6-2 or TRBV6-3 with TRBJ2-3; 7 bases align to TRBD2. CDR3 length: 16 amino acids. V trimming: 4 bases; J trimming: 0 bases; junction bases outside the gene matches: 7. Germline CDR1 MNHEY, CDR2 SVGEGT. The CDR3 coding sequence is TGTGCCAGCAGTTCCCCGAGCGGGGCTAGCACAGATACGCAGTATTTT. Its translation is CASSSPSGASTDTQYF.

V gene TRBV7-8 combines with J gene TRBJ1-1; a possible D gene is TRBD1 (5 bases). The CDR3 covers 13 residues. V was trimmed by 2 bases and J by 7 bases, leaving 11 bases between them. Germline V gene data show CDR1 as SGHVS and CDR2 as FQNEAQ. The CDR3 spells CASSLQWDREAFF. CDR3 in DNA: TGTGCCAGCAGCTTACAGTGGGACCGTGAAGCTTTCTTT. Full variable domain (rest looked up from reference TRBV7-8 and TRBJ1-1): GAGVSQSPRYKVAKRGQDVALRCDPISGHVSLFWYQQALGQGPEFLTYFQNEAQLDKSGLPSDRFFAERPEGSVSTLKIQRTQQEDSAVYLCASSLQWDREAFFGQGTRLTVV.

V and J are TRBV28 and TRBJ2-3; possibly TRBD2 for D (6 bases). V shed 8 bases and J shed 2 bases, with 14 bases lying between them. The germline gives CDR1 MDHEN, CDR2 SYDVKM. The CDR3 contains 14 residues. CDR3 coding DNA: TGTGCCAGCGCCAGCGGGTCCCCCACAGATACGCAGTATTTT. It specifies CASASGSPTDTQYF.

This rearrangement joins TRBV21-1 to TRBJ2-7; the table's D gene call, TRBD2, was not cross checked with the DNA. TRBV21-1 counts as a pseudogene. The CDR3 runs 18 residues. Here the CDR3 reads CASSKENRTAANTYEQYF. The CDR3 DNA sequence: TGTGCCAGCAGCAAAGAAAATCGAACGGCAGCGAATACCTACGAGCAGTACTTC.

The rearrangement links TRBV5-6 to TRBJ2-7; D remains unclear. The V end lost 0 bases, the J end lost 6 bases, and 10 bases lay between the germline ends. Germline V lookup: CDR1 SGHDT, CDR2 YYEEEE. The CDR3 contains 13 residues. CDR3 DNA: TGTGCCAGCAGCTTGGTGGTGGTAGGCGAGCAGTACTTC. It codes for CASSLVVVGEQYF.

This clone was recorded a few times. The chain joins TRBV5-1 to TRBJ2-2; TRBD2 aligns across 10 bases. V was clipped by 0 bases and J by 2 bases; unmatched bases: 1. Germline loops: CDR1 SGHRS, CDR2 YFSETQ. The CDR3 contains 16 residues. This CDR3 is CASSLGTSGNTGELFF. The CDR3 bases are TGCGCCAGCAGCTTGGGGACTAGCGGTAACACCGGGGAGCTGTTTTTT.

V is TRBV5-1 and J is TRBJ1-1, with a weak D call TRBD1 (6 bases). Deletions cut 5 bases from V and 0 bases from J, with 11 bases between. This CDR3 has 14 residues. CDR1 and CDR2 (germline): SGHRS, YFSETQ. The CDR3 sequence is CASRPGDLNTEAFF. Here the CDR3 DNA reads TGCGCCAGCAGACCAGGGGATTTGAACACTGAAGCTTTCTTT. The full variable domain, in which reference TRBV5-1 and TRBJ1-1 provide the parts outside the CDR3, is KAGVTQTPRYLIKTRGQQVTLSCSPISGHRSVSWYQQTPGQGLQFLFEYFSETQRNKGNFPGRFSGRQFSNSRSEMNVSTLELGDSALYLCASRPGDLNTEAFFGQGTRLTVV.

This chain joins TRBV27 and TRBJ2-7, with 7 bases matching TRBD1. Trimming at V came to 3 bases and at J to 3 bases, leaving 8 bases not matched to a gene. The CDR3 totals 15 residues. CDR1 is MNHEY and CDR2 is SMNVEV in the germline V gene (reference sequence). CDR3 protein: CASSLRQGLNYEQYF. CDR3 DNA sequence: TGTGCCAGCAGTTTGAGACAGGGTTTAAACTACGAGCAGTACTTC.

The rearrangement links TRBV9 to TRBJ1-2; the D is unclear. The CDR3 totals 15 residues. V was shortened by 0 bases and J by 5 bases, with 14 bases between the two germline ends. CDR1 SGDLS and CDR2 YYNGEE come from the germline V gene. The CDR3 DNA reads as TGTGCCAGCAGCGTAGATTGGATGTCGGGGTATGGCTACACCTTC. Amino acids: CASSVDWMSGYGYTF.

This clone showed up just a few times. This rearrangement joins TRBV20-1 to TRBJ1-2; 7 nucleotides agree with TRBD1. V was clipped by 7 bases and J by 8 bases; unmatched bases: 7. Germline CDR1 DFQATT, CDR2 SNEGSKA (reference sequence). This CDR3 spans 11 amino acids. The chain's CDR3 is CSVKTGSGYTF. The CDR3 DNA sequence: TGCAGTGTCAAGACAGGGAGCGGCTACACCTTC.

This chain joins TRBV4-1 and TRBJ2-7; no clear D. CDR1 is MGHRA and CDR2 is YSYEKL in the germline V gene. CDR3 length: 15 residues. V lost 0 bases and J lost 5, with 14 bases in between. The CDR3 DNA is TGCGCCAGCAGCCAAGAGGGCTACCTCCGGAACGAGCAGTACTTC. It is translated as CASSQEGYLRNEQYF.

This rearrangement joins TRBV3-1 (or the pseudogene TRBV3-2) to TRBJ1-1; D is possibly TRBD1 (6 bases). V was shortened by 8 bases and J by 5 bases, with 15 bases between the two germline ends. This CDR3 contains 13 residues. From germline, CDR1 is LGHDT and CDR2 YNNKEL (reference sequence). This CDR3 reads CASQTGRGTEAFF. CDR3 DNA: TGTGCCAGCCAAACAGGGAGAGGTACTGAAGCTTTCTTT.

This clone showed up just a few times. The V gene is TRBV12-3 or TRBV12-4, the J gene TRBJ1-2; D uncertain. Trimming left V 3 bases short and J 2 bases short, with 4 bases between. This CDR3 is 12 amino acids long. The CDR3 is CASSLDNYGYTF. CDR3 in DNA: TGTGCCAGCAGTTTGGACAACTATGGCTACACCTTC.

This clone was seen once. V usage is TRBV18 and J usage is TRBJ2-5; 7 nucleotides line up with TRBD1. This CDR3 has 13 residues. J lost 3 bases, V lost 3 bases, and 1 base had no gene match. The germline V gene has CDR1 KGHSH and CDR2 LQKENI. The CDR3 region is CASSPRGKETQYF. Written as DNA, the CDR3 is TGTGCCAGCTCACCCAGGGGGAAAGAGACCCAGTACTTC.

The V gene is TRBV18, the J gene TRBJ1-2, with D possibly TRBD1 on 5 matching bases. The CDR3 contains 15 residues. The V end lost 2 bases, the J end lost 0 bases, and 10 bases lay between the germline ends. Germline values: CDR1 KGHSH, CDR2 LQKENI. The CDR3 region is CASSPKTGSNYGYTF. Here the CDR3 DNA reads TGTGCCAGCTCACCAAAAACAGGCTCTAACTATGGCTACACCTTC. The whole variable domain, filled in from reference TRBV18 and TRBJ1-2, reads NAGVMQNPRHLVRRRGQEARLRCSPMKGHSHVYWYRQLPEEGLKFMVYLQKENIIDESGMPKERFSAEFPKEGPSILRIQQVVRGDSAAYFCASSPKTGSNYGYTFGSGTRLTVV.

V and J are TRBV4-2 and TRBJ1-1, with 8 bases lining up with TRBD1. Germline assignment: CDR1 LGHNA and CDR2 YNFKEQ. The CDR3 contains 16 residues. V dropped 6 bases and J dropped 4; count of bases not matched to a gene: 13. CDR3 sequence: CASSRKLTGGGTEAFF. In DNA form, the CDR3 reads TGTGCCAGCAGTCGCAAACTAACAGGGGGAGGCACTGAAGCTTTCTTT.

This sequence joins TRBV18 and TRBJ1-6, with TRBD1 identical over 9 bases. Germline values: CDR1 KGHSH, CDR2 LQKENI. With V trimmed by 3 bases and J by 5 bases, 2 bases remained unmatched. The CDR3 runs 15 residues. CDR3 protein: CASSPGQGDNSPLHF. CDR3 sequence (DNA): TGTGCCAGCTCACCGGGACAGGGTGATAATTCACCCCTCCACTTT.

The rearrangement uses TRBV5-4 and TRBJ2-7; D remains ambiguous. V was trimmed by 5 bases and J by 4 bases, leaving 19 bases between them. The CDR3 covers 15 residues. Germline values: CDR1 SGHNT, CDR2 YYREEE (reference sequence). The DNA for the CDR3 is TGTGCCAGCAGTCATGACGGGCCCTCCGGTTACGAGCAGTACTTC. As protein: CASSHDGPSGYEQYF.

The V gene is TRBV7-9, the J gene TRBJ1-6; 9 nucleotides match TRBD1. V dropped 3 bases and J dropped 9; count of bases not matched to a gene: 6. This CDR3 spans 15 amino acids. In germline, CDR1 is SEHNR, CDR2 FQNEAQ (reference sequence). CDR3 region: CASSFRGTGSSPLHF. CDR3 coding DNA: TGTGCCAGCAGCTTTAGAGGGACAGGGAGTTCACCCCTCCACTTT.

This chain links TRBV27 with TRBJ2-7; no firm D call. With 6 bases removed from V and 3 bases from J, the gap between germline ends came to 0 bases. This CDR3 region has 9 residues. Germline V gene data show CDR1 as MNHEY and CDR2 as SMNVEV (reference sequence). Written as DNA, the CDR3 is TGTGCCAGCAGCTACGAGCAGTACTTC. Its translation is CASSYEQYF.

The rearrangement uses TRBV11-1 and TRBJ1-2; 8 nucleotides line up with TRBD1. The J segment lost 8 bases and the V segment lost 5 bases, leaving 13 bases of the junction unmatched. The germline gives CDR1 SGHAT, CDR2 FQDESV (reference sequence). This CDR3 is 15 amino acids long. CDR3 sequence reads: CASSPLFGQGPGYTF. The CDR3 nucleotides read TGTGCCAGCAGCCCCCTATTCGGACAGGGTCCCGGCTACACCTTC.

This clone has a handful of counts. The chain uses TRBV5-1 and TRBJ1-1; D uncertain. CDR1 is SGHRS and CDR2 is YFSETQ in the germline V gene. The CDR3 sequence is 14 residues long. Trimming left V 2 bases short and J 1 base short, with 9 bases between. The CDR3 sequence is CASSLEVSNTEAFF. DNA for the CDR3: TGCGCCAGCAGCTTAGAGGTTTCGAACACTGAAGCTTTCTTT.